This passage covers 17 T cell receptor beta chains from one sample sequenced in a study of CXCR3-negative and CXCR3-positive naive CD8 T cells. Study-wide results and caveats: When CXCR3-positive naive cells were set against CXCR3-negative naive cells, the former had more hydrophobic TRB CDR3s.

Their antigens are not known. 5' RACE with UMI labels generated the TRB cDNA libraries. Each CDR3 protein gets one entry in TCRdb, which reprocessed the 5' RACE reads and gives no DNA. Found here are about 150,000 distinct CDR3 sequences; the top ten clones hold about 0.48%. The specimen was naive CXCR3+ CD8+ T cells from blood. Described subset: CD45RO-CCR7+CD27+CD95- naive CD8+ T cells expressing CXCR3 (TNR3+). The source of these receptors is a human donor in good health. Some clones in this sample may be carry-over from other donors' samples.

The CDR3: CASVAGGEAFF. This rearrangement joins TRBV12-3 or TRBV12-4 to TRBJ1-1; the TCRdb call, TRBD1, lacks DNA for checking. The CDR3 extends over 11 amino acids.

The rearrangement links TRBV28 to TRBJ2-2. Germline CDR1 is MDHEN and CDR2 is SYDVKM. The CDR3 is 14 amino acids. The CDR3 region is CASSLTPNTGELFF. The full variable domain, with the rest looked up from reference TRBV28 and TRBJ2-2, is DVKVTQSSRYLVKRTGEKVFLECVQDMDHENMFWYRQDPGLGLRLIYFSYDVKMKEKGDIPEGYSVSREKKERFSLILESASTNQTSMYLCASSLTPNTGELFFGEGSRLTVL.

This rearrangement joins TRBV27 to TRBJ2-7; TCRdb returns TRBD1, unconfirmable since there is no DNA. The CDR3 totals 13 residues. Germline V gene data show CDR1 as MNHEY and CDR2 as SMNVEV (reference sequence). The CDR3 here is CASSHGTAGEQYF.

This chain links TRBV4-1 with TRBJ1-6; TCRdb designates TRBD1, a call that cannot be tested without DNA. Germline assignment: CDR1 MGHRA and CDR2 YSYEKL. CDR3 size: 18 residues. CDR3 region: CASSQDSRDREWGSPLHF.

CDR3 region: CASSQDEGNGNEQFF. V is TRBV4-1 and J is TRBJ2-1. The germline CDR1 and CDR2 sequences are MGHRA and YSYEKL. The CDR3 totals 15 residues.

V gene TRBV7-9 combines with J gene TRBJ2-5; TCRdb's D call of TRBD2 is untestable without DNA. The CDR3 covers 16 residues. CDR1 and CDR2 from the germline V gene are SEHNR and FQNEAQ (reference sequence). CDR3 amino acids: CASSLSSKGRQETQYF.

The V call is TRBV4-3, the J call TRBJ2-2; TCRdb reports TRBD1, a call that lacks DNA to check it against. This CDR3 spans 17 amino acids. Germline V gene data show CDR1 as LGHNA and CDR2 as YSLEER. CDR3 protein: CASSQDLTGGNAGELFF.

The CDR3: CASSTPAGGQYEQYF. The rearrangement joins TRBV5-4 to TRBJ2-7; no DNA is available, so the TRBD2 call from TCRdb remains unchecked. The CDR3 is 15 residues long. Germline V gene sequence: CDR1 SGHNT, CDR2 YYREEE (reference sequence).

V is TRBV7-9 and J is TRBJ2-2; TCRdb proposes TRBD2, but this gene call is untestable without DNA. The CDR3 is 16 residues long. Germline V gene data show CDR1 as SEHNR and CDR2 as FQNEAQ (reference sequence). The chain's CDR3 is CASSMTSGINTGELFF.

V gene TRBV24-1 combines with J gene TRBJ2-7; TCRdb indicates TRBD2, and absent DNA this call remains unverified. The germline CDR1 and CDR2 sequences are KGHDR and SFDVKD. The CDR3 spans 16 residues. CDR3 loop: CATSDRTSGRLDEQYF.

V is TRBV12-3 or TRBV12-4 and J is TRBJ2-7. The CDR3 extends over 14 amino acids. CDR3 amino acids: CASSAVVAPYEQYF.

The chain has TRBV12-3 or TRBV12-4 and TRBJ2-5; the D call from TCRdb, TRBD1, cannot be confirmed without DNA. The CDR3 covers 15 residues. The CDR3 is CASTFRDRGWETQYF.

The rearrangement joins TRBV7-9 to TRBJ2-1; the TRBD2 assignment by TCRdb is unverifiable without DNA. Germline CDR1 SEHNR, CDR2 FQNEAQ (reference sequence). This CDR3 has 14 residues. This chain's CDR3 is CASSLEALGDEQFF.

The chain has TRBV15 and TRBJ1-1; the D gene TCRdb calls, TRBD1, cannot be checked with no DNA. Germline CDR1 is LNHNV and CDR2 is YYDKDF (reference sequence). This CDR3 is 14 amino acids long. Here the CDR3 reads CATSRPVSGTEAFF. Variable domain in full (rest from reference TRBV15 and TRBJ1-1): DAMVIQNPRYQVTQFGKPVTLSCSQTLNHNVMYWYQQKSSQAPKLLFHYYDKDFNNEADTPDNFQSRRPNTSFCFLDIRSPGLGDTAMYLCATSRPVSGTEAFFGQGTRLTVV.

The rearrangement joins TRBV12-3 or TRBV12-4 to TRBJ2-1; the D call of TRBD1 rests on TCRdb alone, since no DNA is present to check it. The CDR3 consists of 17 residues. The CDR3 loop is CASSSGGGAVSYNEQFF.

This rearrangement joins TRBV6-6 to TRBJ2-3. Germline V gene data show CDR1 as MNHNY and CDR2 as SVGAGI (reference sequence). The CDR3 extends over 13 amino acids. The chain's CDR3 is CASSYSETDTQYF.

The J gene is TRBJ2-7, the V gene TRBV13. The CDR3 is 12 residues long. Germline V gene sequence: CDR1 PRHDT, CDR2 FYEKMQ (reference sequence). Here the CDR3 reads CASSTRPYEQYF. The variable domain in full, completed from reference TRBV13 and TRBJ2-7, reads AAGVIQSPRHLIKEKRETATLKCYPIPRHDTVYWYQQGPGQDPQFLISFYEKMQSDKGSIPDRFSAQQFSDYHSELNMSSLELGDSALYFCASSTRPYEQYFGPGTRLTVT.